This T cell receptor beta chain was profiled in a study of T-cell reconstitution after alpha-beta-depleted transplantation in children. Preparing the TCRbeta library involved the use of unique molecular identifiers. Each CDR3 protein gets one entry after TCRdb re-called the PCR reads with MiXCR. The sample holds 250,000 to 300,000 distinct CDR3 sequences, over 7% seen once. This clonotype was seen at least ten times. What it binds is not known. Study-wide results and caveats: T-cell counts and diversity were attributed mostly to newly produced T cells one year after transplant.

V lost 2 bases to trimming and J lost 5 bases; unmatched junction nucleotides: 6. The CDR3 runs to 15 residues. CDR1 SGHRS and CDR2 YFSETQ come from the germline V gene. This sequence was found in a female patient aged 2-9 years who had a stem cell transplant for Fanconi anemia, so the T cells may come from the graft donor. The sequencing used peripheral blood, collected 360 days after TCRalphabeta/CD19-depleted stem cell transplant. This chain uses TRBV5-1 with TRBJ2-1; 8 positions match TRBD2. The CDR3, as DNA: TGCGCCAGCAGCTTCTTGACGGGGGGGAACAATGAGCAGTTCTTC. Amino acid sequence: CASSFLTGGNNEQFF. The variable domain in full, completed from reference TRBV5-1 and TRBJ2-1, reads KAGVTQTPRYLIKTRGQQVTLSCSPISGHRSVSWYQQTPGQGLQFLFEYFSETQRNKGNFPGRFSGRQFSNSRSEMNVSTLELGDSALYLCASSFLTGGNNEQFFGPGTRLTVL.